One T cell receptor (beta chain) is described in this entry. A 200 ng quantity of DNA, around 30,000 T cell genomes, went into the sorted-subset replicate PCRs. Only in-frame clones appear in the TCRdb table, and some are missing; sequencing was by immunoSEQ multiplex PCR. Among around 610,000 clones listed, around 96% were seen once. The sample originates from a study of shared clonotypes between healthy human individuals. Trimming removed 5 bases from V and 1 base from J; junction bases left unmatched: 2. Germline V gene data show CDR1 as LNHNV and CDR2 as YYDKDF (reference sequence). The CDR3 runs 14 residues. As defined, naive CD8 cells were CD45RO-negative and positively selected for CCR7, with terminally differentiated effector memory CD45RA+ cells excluded.

This chain uses TRBV15 with TRBJ1-1; 9 bases are a match to TRBD1. This clonotype was obtained from a woman between 25 and 40 years old in good health. Sequencing was performed on naive CD8+ T cells sorted from blood. The CDR3 DNA reads TGTGCCACCAGCGACAGGGGGGGGAACACTGAAGCTTTCTTT. The encoded protein is CATSDRGGNTEAFF.